The clone carrying this T cell receptor (beta chain) was observed a handful of times. No antigen is known for it. This sample stems from a study of early T cells in non-severe SARS-CoV-2 infection. Across the whole study: The sequenced material was bulk RNA from unsorted whole blood, and its chains were unpaired. Study-wide results and caveats: VDJdb-based matching was biased toward anti-spike CD8 responses and missed private and CD4 specificities.

From germline, CDR1 is SGDLS and CDR2 YYNGEE. This CDR3 comprises 14 residues. Trimming took 4 bases from V and 0 from J, leaving 10 bases between them. Each single cDNA molecule received a unique molecular identifier. Each CDR3 protein is one row after TCRdb ran MiXCR on the 5' RACE reads. The profile shows around 46,000 distinct CDR3 sequences, 11% of them singletons. The receptor comes from an adult who was a healthcare worker with PCR-confirmed SARS-CoV-2 infection or an uninfected control (not recorded which). The specimen sequenced was whole blood. The rearrangement links TRBV9 to TRBJ1-1, with D unclear. The CDR3 region is CASSPGRVNTEAFF. The DNA of the CDR3 is TGTGCCAGCAGCCCTGGACGAGTGAACACTGAAGCTTTCTTT.